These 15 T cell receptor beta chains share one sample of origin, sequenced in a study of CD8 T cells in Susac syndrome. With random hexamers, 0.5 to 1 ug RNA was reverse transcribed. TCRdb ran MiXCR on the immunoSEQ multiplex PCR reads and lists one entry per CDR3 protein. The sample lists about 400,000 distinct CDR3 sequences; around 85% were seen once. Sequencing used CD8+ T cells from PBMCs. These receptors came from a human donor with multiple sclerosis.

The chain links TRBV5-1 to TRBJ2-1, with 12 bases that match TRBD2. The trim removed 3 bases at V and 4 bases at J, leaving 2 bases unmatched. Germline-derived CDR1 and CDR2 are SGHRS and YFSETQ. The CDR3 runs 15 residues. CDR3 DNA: TGCGCCAGCAGCTGGACTAGCGGGGAGTACAATGAGCAGTTCTTC. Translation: CASSWTSGEYNEQFF.

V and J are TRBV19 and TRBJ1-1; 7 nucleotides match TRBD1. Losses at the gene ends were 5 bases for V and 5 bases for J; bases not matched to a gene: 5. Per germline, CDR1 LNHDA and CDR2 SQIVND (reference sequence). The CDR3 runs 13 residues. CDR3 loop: CASSPDRATEAFF. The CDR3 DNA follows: TGTGCCAGTAGTCCAGACAGGGCAACTGAAGCTTTCTTT. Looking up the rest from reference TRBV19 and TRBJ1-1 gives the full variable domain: DGGITQSPKYLFRKEGQNVTLSCEQNLNHDAMYWYRQDPGQGLRLIYYSQIVNDFQKGDIAEGYSVSREKKESFPLTVTSAQKNPTAFYLCASSPDRATEAFFGQGTRLTVV.

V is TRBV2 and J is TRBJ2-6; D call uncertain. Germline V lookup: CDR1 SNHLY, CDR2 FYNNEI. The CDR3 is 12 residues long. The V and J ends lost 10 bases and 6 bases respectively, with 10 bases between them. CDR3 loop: CATRRVANVLTF. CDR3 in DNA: TGTGCCACCAGAAGGGTGGCCAACGTCCTGACTTTC.

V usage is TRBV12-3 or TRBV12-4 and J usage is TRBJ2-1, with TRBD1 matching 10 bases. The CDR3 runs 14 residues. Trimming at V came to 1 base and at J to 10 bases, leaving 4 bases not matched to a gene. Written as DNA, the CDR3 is TGTGCCAGCAGTTTAGGACAGGGGGCGTTCGAGCAGTTCTTC. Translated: CASSLGQGAFEQFF.

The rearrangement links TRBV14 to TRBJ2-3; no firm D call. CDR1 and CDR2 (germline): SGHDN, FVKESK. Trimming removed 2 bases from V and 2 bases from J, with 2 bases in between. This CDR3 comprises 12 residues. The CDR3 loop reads CASSQHTDTQYF. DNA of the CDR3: TGTGCCAGCAGCCAACACACAGATACGCAGTATTTT.

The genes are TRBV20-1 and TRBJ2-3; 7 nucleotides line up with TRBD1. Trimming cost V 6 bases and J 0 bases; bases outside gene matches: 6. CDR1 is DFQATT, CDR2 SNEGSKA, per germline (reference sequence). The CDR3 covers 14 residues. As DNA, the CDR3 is TGCAGTGCCCAAACAGGGGTGAGCACAGATACGCAGTATTTT. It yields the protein CSAQTGVSTDTQYF.

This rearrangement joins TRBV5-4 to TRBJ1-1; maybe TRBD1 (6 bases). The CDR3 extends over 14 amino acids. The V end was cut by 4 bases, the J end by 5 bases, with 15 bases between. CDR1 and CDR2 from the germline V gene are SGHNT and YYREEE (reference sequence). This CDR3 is CASSTRGAGTEAFF. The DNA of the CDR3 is TGTGCCAGCAGCACCCGGGGGGCGGGGACTGAAGCTTTCTTT.

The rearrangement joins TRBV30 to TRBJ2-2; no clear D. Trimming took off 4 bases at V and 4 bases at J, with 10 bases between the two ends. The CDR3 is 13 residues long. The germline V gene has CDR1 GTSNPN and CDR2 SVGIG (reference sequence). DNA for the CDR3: TGTGCCTGGACGCAGGTGATCACCGGGGAGCTGTTTTTT. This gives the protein CAWTQVITGELFF.

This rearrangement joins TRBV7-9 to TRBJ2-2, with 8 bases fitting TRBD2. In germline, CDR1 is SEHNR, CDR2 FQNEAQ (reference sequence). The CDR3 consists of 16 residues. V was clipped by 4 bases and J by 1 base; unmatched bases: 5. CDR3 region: CASSSQLAVNTGELFF. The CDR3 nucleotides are TGTGCCAGCAGCTCGCAACTAGCGGTGAACACCGGGGAGCTGTTTTTT.

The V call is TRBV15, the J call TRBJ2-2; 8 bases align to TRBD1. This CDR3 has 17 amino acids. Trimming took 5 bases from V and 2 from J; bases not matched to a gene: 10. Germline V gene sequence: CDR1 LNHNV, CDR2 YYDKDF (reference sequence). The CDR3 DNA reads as TGTGCCACCAGCCCCAGTCCCGGACAGGGTAACACCGGGGAGCTGTTTTTT. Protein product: CATSPSPGQGNTGELFF.

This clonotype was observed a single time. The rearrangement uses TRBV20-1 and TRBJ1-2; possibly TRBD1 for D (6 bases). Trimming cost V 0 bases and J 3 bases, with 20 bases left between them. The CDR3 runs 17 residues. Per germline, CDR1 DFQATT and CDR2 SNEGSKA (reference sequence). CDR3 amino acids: CSARDYGRTAQDYGYTF. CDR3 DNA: TGCAGTGCTAGAGACTACGGTAGGACAGCCCAAGACTATGGCTACACCTTC.

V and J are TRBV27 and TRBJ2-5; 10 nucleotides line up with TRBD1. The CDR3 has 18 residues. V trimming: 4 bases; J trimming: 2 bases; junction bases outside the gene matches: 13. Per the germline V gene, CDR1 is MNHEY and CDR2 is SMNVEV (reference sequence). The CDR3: CASSSPGRQGARQETQYF. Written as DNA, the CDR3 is TGTGCCAGCAGTTCCCCGGGCCGACAGGGGGCGAGGCAAGAGACCCAGTACTTC.

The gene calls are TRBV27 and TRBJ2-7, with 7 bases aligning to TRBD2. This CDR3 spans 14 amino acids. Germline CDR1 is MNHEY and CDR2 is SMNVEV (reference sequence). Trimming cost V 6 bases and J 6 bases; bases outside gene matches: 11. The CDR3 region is CASSFGAGVSEQYF. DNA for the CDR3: TGTGCCAGCAGCTTTGGGGCGGGGGTCTCCGAGCAGTACTTC.

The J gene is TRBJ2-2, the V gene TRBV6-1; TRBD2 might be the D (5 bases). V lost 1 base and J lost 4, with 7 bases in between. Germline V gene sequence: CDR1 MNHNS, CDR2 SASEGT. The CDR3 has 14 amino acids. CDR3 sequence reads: CASSEVGSTGELFF. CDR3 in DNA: TGTGCCAGCAGTGAAGTAGGGAGCACCGGGGAGCTGTTTTTT.

The CDR3 DNA reads as TGTGCCAGCAGCAGTTTCGCCGGGACAGTCTACGAGCAGTACTTC. Residues: CASSSFAGTVYEQYF. The V call is TRBV14, the J call TRBJ2-7; 7 nucleotides match TRBD1. The CDR3 has 15 amino acids. The germline V gene has CDR1 SGHDN and CDR2 FVKESK. Trimming cost V 5 bases and J 3 bases; bases outside gene matches: 10.